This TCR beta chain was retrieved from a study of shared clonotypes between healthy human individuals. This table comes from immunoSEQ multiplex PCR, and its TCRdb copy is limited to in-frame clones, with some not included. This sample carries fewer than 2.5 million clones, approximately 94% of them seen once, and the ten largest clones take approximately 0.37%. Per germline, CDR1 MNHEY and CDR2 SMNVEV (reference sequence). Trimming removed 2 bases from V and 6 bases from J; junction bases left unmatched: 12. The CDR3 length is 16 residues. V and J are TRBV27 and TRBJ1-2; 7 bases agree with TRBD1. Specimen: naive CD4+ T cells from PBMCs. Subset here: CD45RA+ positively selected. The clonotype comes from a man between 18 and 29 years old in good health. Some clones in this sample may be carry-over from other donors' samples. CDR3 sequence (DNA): TGTGCCAGCAGTTTAAAGTCAATACAGGGGAAGGATGGCTACACCTTC. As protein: CASSLKSIQGKDGYTF.